This TCR beta chain was documented in a study of blood T cell repertoires in COVID-19. In the source study's methods: Estimated nucleated cell counts came from reference gene primer amplification. TCRdb's table, derived via immunoSEQ multiplex PCR, lists solely in-frame clones and lacks some. V, J and clone size are taken as reported in that table, and D and trimming were inferred from the DNA itself. The sample lists more than 250,000 clones, approximately 88% seen once, with 0.7% in the top ten. The CDR3 is made up of 15 amino acids. Trimming pared 7 bases from V and 2 bases from J, leaving 16 bases between. Germline CDR1 and CDR2: SNHLY and FYNNEI.

Material for sequencing was peripheral blood. This TCR came from a human donor in a cohort sampled during active COVID-19. The chain joins TRBV2 to TRBJ2-3, with D perhaps TRBD1 (6 bases). CDR3 amino acids: CASTEDRYPTDTQYF. The CDR3 DNA sequence: TGTGCCAGCACCGAGGACAGATATCCCACAGATACGCAGTATTTT.